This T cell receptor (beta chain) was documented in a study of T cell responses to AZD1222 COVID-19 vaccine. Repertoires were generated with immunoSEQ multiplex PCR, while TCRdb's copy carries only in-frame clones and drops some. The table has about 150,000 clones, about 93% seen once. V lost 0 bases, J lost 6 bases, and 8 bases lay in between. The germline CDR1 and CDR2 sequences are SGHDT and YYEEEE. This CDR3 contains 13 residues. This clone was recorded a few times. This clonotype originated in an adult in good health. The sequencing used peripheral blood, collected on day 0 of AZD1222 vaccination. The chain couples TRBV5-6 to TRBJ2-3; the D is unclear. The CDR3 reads CASSLDRSDTQYF. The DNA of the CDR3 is TGTGCCAGCAGCTTGGACAGAAGCGATACGCAGTATTTT. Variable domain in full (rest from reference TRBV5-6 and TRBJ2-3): DAGVTQSPTHLIKTRGQQVTLRCSPKSGHDTVSWYQQALGQGPQFIFQYYEEEERQRGNFPDRFSGHQFPNYSSELNVNALLLGDSALYLCASSLDRSDTQYFGPGTRLTVL.